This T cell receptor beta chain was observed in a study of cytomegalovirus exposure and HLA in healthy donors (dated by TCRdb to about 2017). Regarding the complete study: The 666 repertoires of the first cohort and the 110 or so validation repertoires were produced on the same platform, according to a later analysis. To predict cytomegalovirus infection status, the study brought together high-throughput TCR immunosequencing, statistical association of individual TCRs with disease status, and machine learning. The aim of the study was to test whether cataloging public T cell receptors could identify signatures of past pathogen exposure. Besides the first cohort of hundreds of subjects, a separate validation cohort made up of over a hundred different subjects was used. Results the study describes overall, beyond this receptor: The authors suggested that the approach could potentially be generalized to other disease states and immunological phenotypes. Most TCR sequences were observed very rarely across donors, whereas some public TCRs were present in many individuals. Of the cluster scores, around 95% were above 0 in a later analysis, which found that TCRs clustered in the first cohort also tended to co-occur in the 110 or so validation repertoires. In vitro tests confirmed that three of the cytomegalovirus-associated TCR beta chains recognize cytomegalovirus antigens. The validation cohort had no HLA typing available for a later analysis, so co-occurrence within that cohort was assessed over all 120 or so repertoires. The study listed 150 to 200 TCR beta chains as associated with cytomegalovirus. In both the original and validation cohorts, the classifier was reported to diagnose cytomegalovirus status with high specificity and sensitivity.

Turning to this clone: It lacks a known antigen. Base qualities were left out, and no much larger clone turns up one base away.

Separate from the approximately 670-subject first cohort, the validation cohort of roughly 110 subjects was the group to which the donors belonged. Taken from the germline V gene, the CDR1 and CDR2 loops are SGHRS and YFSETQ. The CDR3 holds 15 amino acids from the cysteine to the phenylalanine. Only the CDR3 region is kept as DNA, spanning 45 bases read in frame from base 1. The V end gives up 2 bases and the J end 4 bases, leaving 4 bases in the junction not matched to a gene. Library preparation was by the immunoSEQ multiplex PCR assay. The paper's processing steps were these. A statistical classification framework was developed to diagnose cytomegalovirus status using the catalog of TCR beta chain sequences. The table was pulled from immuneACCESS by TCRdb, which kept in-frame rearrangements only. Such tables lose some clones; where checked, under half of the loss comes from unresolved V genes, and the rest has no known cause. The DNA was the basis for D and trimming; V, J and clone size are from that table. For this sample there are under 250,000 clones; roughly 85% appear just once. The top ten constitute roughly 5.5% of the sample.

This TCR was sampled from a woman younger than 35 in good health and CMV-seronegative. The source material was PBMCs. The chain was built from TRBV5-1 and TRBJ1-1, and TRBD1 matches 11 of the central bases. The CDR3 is CASSLPGTGGTEAFF. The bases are TGCGCCAGCAGCTTACCCGGGACAGGGGGCACTGAAGCTTTCTTT. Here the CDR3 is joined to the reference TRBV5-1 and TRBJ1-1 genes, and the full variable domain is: KAGVTQTPRYLIKTRGQQVTLSCSPISGHRSVSWYQQTPGQGLQFLFEYFSETQRNKGNFPGRFSGRQFSNSRSEMNVSTLELGDSALYLCASSLPGTGGTEAFFGQGTRLTVV.